The 18 T cell receptor beta chains listed next were all sequenced from one sample in a study of T-cell memory formation after mild COVID-19. TCRdb called the 5' RACE reads again in MiXCR, with one record for every CDR3 protein. The sample lists 200,000 or so distinct CDR3 sequences, roughly 17% occurring once. Sequenced sample: PBMCs or a T cell subset sorted from them (not recorded which). The receptors derive from an adult woman who had mild COVID-19 (a few samples of this study predate the infection). Cell type and time point are not known.

This clonotype was picked up many times. This chain links TRBV29-1 with TRBJ2-3; 11 positions agree with TRBD2. The length of the CDR3 is 16 residues. V lost 6 bases and J lost 5; bases outside the gene matches: 13. From germline, CDR1 is SQVTM and CDR2 ANQGSEA. CDR3 coding DNA: TGCAGCGTGGCCCCGGGACTAGCGGAGAGTCGAGATACGCAGTATTTT. This sequence encodes CSVAPGLAESRDTQYF.

This clonotype is a singleton in its sample. The CDR3: CASSERPGGETQYF. CDR3 nucleotide sequence: TGTGCCAGCAGTGAACGGCCGGGAGGGGAGACCCAGTACTTC. This chain connects TRBV6-1 to TRBJ2-5, with TRBD2 matching over 8 bases. CDR3 size: 14 residues. Losses at the gene ends were 2 bases for V and 5 bases for J; bases not matched to a gene: 4. Germline V gene sequence: CDR1 MNHNS, CDR2 SASEGT.

This clonotype was seen only once. J is TRBJ2-7 and V is TRBV6-2 or TRBV6-3; maybe TRBD1 (6 bases). The V end lost 6 bases, the J end lost 3 bases, and 12 bases lay between the germline ends. The CDR3 contains 13 residues. Germline V gives CDR1 MNHEY, CDR2 SVGEGT. CDR3 DNA sequence: TGTGCCAGCAGACGCTGGACAGACTACGAGCAGTACTTC. Translating gives CASRRWTDYEQYF.

V and J are TRBV30 and TRBJ1-2; maybe TRBD1 (5 bases). CDR1 is GTSNPN and CDR2 is SVGIG in the germline V gene (reference sequence). V was pared by 5 bases and J by 4 bases, with 14 bases between. The CDR3 is made up of 13 amino acids. CDR3 residues: CAWGGTGSYGYTF. CDR3 bases: TGTGCCTGGGGCGGTACAGGCAGCTATGGCTACACCTTC.

This clonotype was picked up a small number of times. CDR3 coding DNA: TGTGCCAGCGGTAGCGGGAGTAACAATGAGCAGTTCTTC. This encodes CASGSGSNNEQFF. V is TRBV2 and J is TRBJ2-1, with 9 bases that match TRBD2. Germline CDR1 reads SNHLY; CDR2 reads FYNNEI. The junction had 4 bases not matched to a gene; V was cut back by 8 bases and J by 5 bases. This CDR3 spans 13 amino acids.

CDR3 sequence (DNA): TGTGCCAGCAGTGCACTAGCCCCCGCGAACTACGAGCAGTACTTC. Amino acids: CASSALAPANYEQYF. The chain links TRBV2 to TRBJ2-7, with D possibly TRBD2 on 6 matching bases. This CDR3 contains 15 residues. V was cut by 4 bases and J by 3 bases, with 16 bases left in between. CDR1 SNHLY and CDR2 FYNNEI come from the germline V gene.

V gene TRBV11-2 combines with J gene TRBJ1-2; D remains unclear. V was cut by 1 base and J by 0 bases, with 9 bases left in between. The CDR3 has 15 amino acids. Germline V lookup: CDR1 SGHAT, CDR2 FQNNGV. The chain's CDR3 is CASSLGVATNYGYTF. The CDR3 nucleotides are TGTGCCAGCAGCTTAGGGGTAGCTACTAACTATGGCTACACCTTC.

This clonotype was seen a few times. The chain uses TRBV7-2 and TRBJ2-3, with D tentatively TRBD2 (5 bases). The CDR3 length is 15 residues. V lost 1 base and J 2 bases, leaving 10 bases between the germline ends. Germline loops: CDR1 SGHTA, CDR2 FQGNSA. CDR3 DNA sequence: TGTGCCAGCAGCTTAGAAGCGGCTTTCACAGATACGCAGTATTTT. Translating it yields CASSLEAAFTDTQYF.

This clonotype was seen at least ten times. The V and J genes are TRBV7-9 and TRBJ2-6; 7 bases are a match to TRBD1. CDR3 length: 16 amino acids. V lost 5 bases and J lost 0; bases outside the gene matches: 4. The germline V gene has CDR1 SEHNR and CDR2 FQNEAQ (reference sequence). Here the CDR3 DNA reads TGTGCCAGCAGCAACGACAGGGTCTCTGGGGCCAACGTCCTGACTTTC. This sequence encodes CASSNDRVSGANVLTF.

V usage is TRBV19 and J usage is TRBJ2-5; D is perhaps TRBD1 or TRBD2 (7 bases each). CDR1 LNHDA and CDR2 SQIVND come from the germline V gene (reference sequence). Trimming removed 7 bases at V and 4 bases at J, with 22 bases between. The CDR3 contains 16 residues. DNA for the CDR3: TGTGCCAGTACCCCTCTTGGGAGGGGGCATCGAGAGACCCAGTACTTC. The encoded protein is CASTPLGRGHRETQYF.

The chain recombines TRBV7-8 with TRBJ2-2, with D uncertain. CDR3 length equals 15 residues. Trimming took off 0 bases at V and 7 bases at J, with 12 bases between the two ends. Germline CDR1 is SGHVS and CDR2 is FQNEAQ. The DNA for the CDR3 is TGTGCCAGCAGCTTAGCGGGAAGGAATGGCGGGGAGCTGTTTTTT. It translates to CASSLAGRNGGELFF. Supplemented by reference TRBV7-8 and TRBJ2-2, the full variable domain reads GAGVSQSPRYKVAKRGQDVALRCDPISGHVSLFWYQQALGQGPEFLTYFQNEAQLDKSGLPSDRFFAERPEGSVSTLKIQRTQQEDSAVYLCASSLAGRNGGELFFGEGSRLTVL.

The genes are TRBV7-9 and TRBJ2-7; D uncertain. Germline values: CDR1 SEHNR, CDR2 FQNEAQ (reference sequence). The CDR3 loop spans 11 amino acids. The germline V and J ends were trimmed by 5 bases and 7 bases, with 9 bases remaining between them. The CDR3 DNA sequence: TGTGCCAGCAGCCCCGGCCGTGAGCAGTACTTC. Its protein product is CASSPGREQYF.

Ten or more counts support this clonotype. CDR3 loop: CASSPQGLQGAGEQYF. CDR3 DNA: TGTGCCAGCAGTCCCCAAGGGCTTCAGGGGGCAGGCGAGCAGTACTTC. The chain has TRBV28 and TRBJ2-7; 8 positions match TRBD1. There are 16 residues in the CDR3. Per germline, CDR1 MDHEN and CDR2 SYDVKM. The V and J ends lost 5 bases and 6 bases, in that order; junction bases with no gene match: 15. The full variable domain, in which reference TRBV28 and TRBJ2-7 provide the parts outside the CDR3, is DVKVTQSSRYLVKRTGEKVFLECVQDMDHENMFWYRQDPGLGLRLIYFSYDVKMKEKGDIPEGYSVSREKKERFSLILESASTNQTSMYLCASSPQGLQGAGEQYFGPGTRLTVT.

The sample holds a few counts of this clonotype. V and J are TRBV2 and TRBJ2-1; D is undetermined. Per the germline V gene, CDR1 is SNHLY and CDR2 is FYNNEI. The CDR3 consists of 13 residues. V was clipped by 1 base and J by 5 bases, with 6 bases between them. The CDR3 nucleotides read TGTGCCAGCAGTGAAGGCCAGAACAATGAGCAGTTCTTC. Encoded protein: CASSEGQNNEQFF.

The rearrangement links TRBV27 to TRBJ1-1, with TRBD1 matching over 9 bases. CDR1 MNHEY and CDR2 SMNVEV come from the germline V gene (reference sequence). V was pared by 4 bases and J by 12 bases, with 18 bases of the junction left unmatched. The CDR3 has 16 residues. The CDR3 bases are TGTGCCAGCAGTTCCCTAGGTCATTCTTCGGACAGGGGAACTTTCTTT. This sequence encodes CASSSLGHSSDRGTFF.

V usage is TRBV20-1 and J usage is TRBJ2-4, with D maybe TRBD1 (5 bases). This CDR3 spans 13 amino acids. Trimming removed 0 bases from V and 11 bases from J, with 14 bases in between. Germline V gene data show CDR1 as DFQATT and CDR2 as SNEGSKA (reference sequence). CDR3 amino acids: CSARDKAKGVQYF. The CDR3, as DNA: TGCAGTGCTAGAGATAAGGCGAAAGGGGTTCAGTACTTC.

In this sample, this clonotype turned up many times. The V call is TRBV7-8, the J call TRBJ2-7; 11 bases are a match to TRBD2. The germline V gene has CDR1 SGHVS and CDR2 FQNEAQ. V shed 4 bases, J shed 3 bases, and the junction held 8 bases outside the gene matches. The CDR3 is made up of 16 amino acids. The CDR3 loop reads CASSSRRLAGLYEQYF. CDR3 nucleotide sequence: TGTGCCAGCAGCTCCCGACGACTAGCGGGACTCTACGAGCAGTACTTC.

This clonotype was seen more than once but under ten times. The chain couples TRBV20-1 to TRBJ1-1; D possibly corresponds to TRBD1 (6 bases). V gave up 8 bases and J gave up 1 base, with 14 bases separating them. Germline CDR1 is DFQATT and CDR2 is SNEGSKA (reference sequence). The CDR3 spans 13 residues. CDR3 sequence (DNA): TGCAGTCTCAGCCGGGACACGAACACTGAAGCTTTCTTT. This translates into CSLSRDTNTEAFF.